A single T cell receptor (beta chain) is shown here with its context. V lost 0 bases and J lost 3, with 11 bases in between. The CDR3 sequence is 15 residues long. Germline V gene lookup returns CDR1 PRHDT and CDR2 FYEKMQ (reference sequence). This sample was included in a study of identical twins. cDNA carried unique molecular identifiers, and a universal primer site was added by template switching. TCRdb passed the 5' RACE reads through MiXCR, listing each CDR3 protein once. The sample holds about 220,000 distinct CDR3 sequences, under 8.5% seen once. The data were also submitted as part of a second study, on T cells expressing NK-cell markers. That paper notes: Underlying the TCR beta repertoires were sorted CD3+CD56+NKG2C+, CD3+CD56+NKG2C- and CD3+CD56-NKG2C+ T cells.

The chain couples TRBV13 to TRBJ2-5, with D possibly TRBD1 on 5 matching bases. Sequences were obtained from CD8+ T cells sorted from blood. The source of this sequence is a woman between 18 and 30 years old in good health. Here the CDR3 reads CASSLGQGWEETQYF. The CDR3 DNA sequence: TGTGCCAGCAGCTTAGGCCAGGGTTGGGAAGAGACCCAGTACTTC.